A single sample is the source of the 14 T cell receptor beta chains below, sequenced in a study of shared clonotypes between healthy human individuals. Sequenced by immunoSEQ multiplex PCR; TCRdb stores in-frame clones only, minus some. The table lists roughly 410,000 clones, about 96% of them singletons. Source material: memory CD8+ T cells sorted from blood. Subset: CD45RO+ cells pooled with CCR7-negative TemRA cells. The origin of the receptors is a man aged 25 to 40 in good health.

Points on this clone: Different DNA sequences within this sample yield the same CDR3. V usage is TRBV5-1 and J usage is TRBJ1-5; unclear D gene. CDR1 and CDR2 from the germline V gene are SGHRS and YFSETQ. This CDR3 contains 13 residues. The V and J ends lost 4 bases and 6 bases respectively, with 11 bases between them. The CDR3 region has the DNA TGCGCCAGCAGCCTCAATCGAGGTCAGCCCCAGCATTTT. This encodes CASSLNRGQPQHF.

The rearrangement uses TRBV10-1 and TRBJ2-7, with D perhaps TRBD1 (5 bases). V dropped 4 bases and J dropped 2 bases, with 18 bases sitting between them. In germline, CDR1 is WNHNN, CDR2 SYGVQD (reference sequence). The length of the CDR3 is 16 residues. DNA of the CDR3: TGCGCCAGCAGTGGGGAAGGGGCAGTAGTCCCCTACGAGCAGTACTTC. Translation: CASSGEGAVVPYEQYF.

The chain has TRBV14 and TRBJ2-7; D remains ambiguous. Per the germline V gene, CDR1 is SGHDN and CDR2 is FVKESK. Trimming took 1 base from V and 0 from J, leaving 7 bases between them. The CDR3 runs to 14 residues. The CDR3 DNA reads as TGTGCCAGCAGCCAAGGACAAAACTCCTACGAGCAGTACTTC. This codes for CASSQGQNSYEQYF. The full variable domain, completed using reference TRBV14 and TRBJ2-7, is EAGVTQFPSHSVIEKGQTVTLRCDPISGHDNLYWYRRVMGKEIKFLLHFVKESKQDESGMPNNRFLAERTGGTYSTLKVQPAELEDSGVYFCASSQGQNSYEQYFGPGTRLTVT.

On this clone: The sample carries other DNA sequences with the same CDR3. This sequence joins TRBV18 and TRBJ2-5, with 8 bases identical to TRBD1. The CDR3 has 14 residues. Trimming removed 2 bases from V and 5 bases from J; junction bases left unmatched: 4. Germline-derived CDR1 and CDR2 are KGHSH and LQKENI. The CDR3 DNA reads TGTGCCAGCTCACCAACAGGGGGAAGGGAGACCCAGTACTTC. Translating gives CASSPTGGRETQYF. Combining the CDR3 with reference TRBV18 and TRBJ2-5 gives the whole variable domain NAGVMQNPRHLVRRRGQEARLRCSPMKGHSHVYWYRQLPEEGLKFMVYLQKENIIDESGMPKERFSAEFPKEGPSILRIQQVVRGDSAAYFCASSPTGGRETQYFGPGTRLLVL.

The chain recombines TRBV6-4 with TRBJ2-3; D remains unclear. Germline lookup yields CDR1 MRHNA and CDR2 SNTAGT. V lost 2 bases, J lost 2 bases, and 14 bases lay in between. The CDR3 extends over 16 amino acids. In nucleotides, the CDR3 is TGTGCCAGCAGTGACCATAGGGAAAAGTTCACAGATACGCAGTATTTT. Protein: CASSDHREKFTDTQYF.

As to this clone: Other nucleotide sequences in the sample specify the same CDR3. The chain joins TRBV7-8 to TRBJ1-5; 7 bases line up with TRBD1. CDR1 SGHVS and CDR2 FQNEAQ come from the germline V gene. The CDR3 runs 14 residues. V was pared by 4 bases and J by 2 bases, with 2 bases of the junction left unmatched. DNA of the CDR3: TGTGCCAGCAGCTCAGACAGGGGCAATCAGCCCCAGCATTTT. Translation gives CASSSDRGNQPQHF.

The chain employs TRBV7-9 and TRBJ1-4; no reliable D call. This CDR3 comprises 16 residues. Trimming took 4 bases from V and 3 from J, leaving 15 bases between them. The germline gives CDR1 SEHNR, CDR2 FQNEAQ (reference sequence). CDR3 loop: CASSSKWSNANEKLFF. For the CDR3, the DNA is TGTGCCAGCAGCTCGAAATGGAGTAATGCTAATGAAAAACTGTTTTTT. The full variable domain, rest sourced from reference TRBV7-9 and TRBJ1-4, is DTGVSQNPRHKITKRGQNVTFRCDPISEHNRLYWYRQTLGQGPEFLTYFQNEAQLEKSRLLSDRFSAERPKGSFSTLEIQRTEQGDSAMYLCASSSKWSNANEKLFFGSGTQLSVL.

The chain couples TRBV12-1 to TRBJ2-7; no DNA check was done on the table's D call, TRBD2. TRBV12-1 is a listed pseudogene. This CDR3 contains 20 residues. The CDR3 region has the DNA TGTGCCAGCAGCTTTTTGGCTCCGGGACTAGCGGGAGACGAGTCCTACGAGCAGTACTTC. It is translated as CASSFLAPGLAGDESYEQYF.

CDR3 nucleotide sequence: TGTGCCAGCAGTTTAGGGGGCCCGAACACCGGGGAGCTGTTTTTT. It specifies CASSLGGPNTGELFF. This sequence joins TRBV28 and TRBJ2-2, with a weak D call TRBD1 (6 bases). Deletions cut 2 bases from V and 0 bases from J, with 7 bases between. The CDR3 has 15 amino acids. Germline V gene data show CDR1 as MDHEN and CDR2 as SYDVKM.

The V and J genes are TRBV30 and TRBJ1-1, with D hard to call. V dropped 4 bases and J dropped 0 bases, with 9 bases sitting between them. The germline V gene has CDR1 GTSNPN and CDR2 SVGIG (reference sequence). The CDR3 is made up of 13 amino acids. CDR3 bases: TGTGCCTGGAACGGGAGAATGAACACTGAAGCTTTCTTT. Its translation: CAWNGRMNTEAFF.

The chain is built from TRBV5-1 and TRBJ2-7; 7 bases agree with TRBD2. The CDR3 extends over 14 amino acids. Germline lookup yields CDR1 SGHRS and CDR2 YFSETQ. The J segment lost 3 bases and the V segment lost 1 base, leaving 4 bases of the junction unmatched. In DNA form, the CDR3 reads TGCGCCAGCAGCTTGTATGCGGGGGTCTACGAGCAGTACTTC. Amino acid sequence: CASSLYAGVYEQYF.

The CDR3 loop reads CASSPGQGKTEAFF. The CDR3 DNA is TGTGCCAGCAGCCCTGGACAGGGGAAGACTGAAGCTTTCTTT. V usage is TRBV7-9 and J usage is TRBJ1-1; 9 bases fit TRBD1. The V and J ends lost 5 bases and 5 bases, in that order; junction bases with no gene match: 6. In germline, CDR1 is SEHNR, CDR2 FQNEAQ (reference sequence). The CDR3 totals 14 residues.

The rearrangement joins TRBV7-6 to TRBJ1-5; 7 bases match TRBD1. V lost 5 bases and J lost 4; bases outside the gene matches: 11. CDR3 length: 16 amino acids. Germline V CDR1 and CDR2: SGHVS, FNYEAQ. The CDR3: CASSLVMTGNNQPQHF. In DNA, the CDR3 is TGTGCCAGCAGCCTGGTTATGACAGGGAATAATCAGCCCCAGCATTTT. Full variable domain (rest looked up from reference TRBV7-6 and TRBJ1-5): GAGVSQSPRYKVTKRGQDVALRCDPISGHVSLYWYRQALGQGPEFLTYFNYEAQQDKSGLPNDRFSAERPEGSISTLTIQRTEQRDSAMYRCASSLVMTGNNQPQHFGDGTRLSIL.

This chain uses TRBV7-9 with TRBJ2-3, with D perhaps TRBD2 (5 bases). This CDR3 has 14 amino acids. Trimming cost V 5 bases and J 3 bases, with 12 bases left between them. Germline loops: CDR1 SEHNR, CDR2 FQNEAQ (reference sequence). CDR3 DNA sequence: TGTGCCAGCAGCCCCGTGGAGGAGACAGATACGCAGTATTTT. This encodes CASSPVEETDTQYF.